Each of the 19 T cell receptor beta chains below was sequenced from the same sample in a study of blood T cell repertoires in COVID-19. Sequenced by immunoSEQ multiplex PCR; TCRdb stores in-frame clones only, minus some. This sample has tens of thousands of clones, with roughly 80% found just once. Sequenced material: peripheral blood. The receptors shown here come from an elderly man with acute or convalescent COVID-19.

The rearrangement joins TRBV7-8 to TRBJ1-6, with D perhaps TRBD1 (6 bases). This CDR3 contains 15 residues. V shed 5 bases and J shed 3 bases, with 11 bases lying between them. Germline assignment: CDR1 SGHVS and CDR2 FQNEAQ. CDR3 residues: CASSQGQSYNSPLHF. In nucleotides, the CDR3 is TGTGCCAGCAGCCAAGGACAGAGCTATAATTCACCCCTCCACTTT.

The chain employs TRBV5-1 and TRBJ1-5; D not resolved. Germline V gene lookup returns CDR1 SGHRS and CDR2 YFSETQ. There are 14 residues in the CDR3. V dropped 0 bases and J dropped 9 bases, with 13 bases sitting between them. The CDR3 region has the DNA TGCGCCAGCAGCTTGGTTCCTACCATTACGCCCCAGCATTTT. It translates to CASSLVPTITPQHF.

V gene TRBV9 combines with J gene TRBJ1-2; tentatively, D is TRBD1 (6 bases). Trimming left V 0 bases short and J 4 bases short, with 16 bases between. Germline CDR1 reads SGDLS; CDR2 reads YYNGEE. The CDR3 runs 16 residues. The CDR3 loop is CASSVDGRGQRYGYTF. DNA for the CDR3: TGTGCCAGCAGCGTAGACGGCCGAGGACAGCGCTATGGCTACACCTTC.

The CDR3: CASSSRGQTYNEQFF. The DNA for the CDR3 is TGCGCCAGCAGCTCTCGTGGACAGACCTACAATGAGCAGTTCTTC. The chain combines TRBV5-1 with TRBJ2-1, with a possible D match to TRBD1 (6 bases). This CDR3 is built from 15 residues. The germline gives CDR1 SGHRS, CDR2 YFSETQ. The V end was cut by 3 bases, the J end by 2 bases, with 12 bases between.

This sequence joins TRBV7-6 and TRBJ2-3, with D uncertain. Germline-derived CDR1 and CDR2 are SGHVS and FNYEAQ. Trimming removed 5 bases at V and 5 bases at J, with 14 bases between. The CDR3 has 14 residues. The CDR3 DNA is TGTGCCAGCAGCCCCCGGTCGTACGGAGATACGCAGTATTTT. Its translation: CASSPRSYGDTQYF.

The chain couples TRBV7-9 to TRBJ2-7; tentatively, D is TRBD1 (6 bases). Germline V gene sequence: CDR1 SEHNR, CDR2 FQNEAQ (reference sequence). This CDR3 has 13 amino acids. With 3 bases removed from V and 6 bases from J, the gap between germline ends came to 12 bases. The CDR3 DNA sequence: TGTGCCAGCAGCTTCTCAGGGGTGGGCGAGCAGTACTTC. Amino acids: CASSFSGVGEQYF.

This clone has only one observation. The chain joins TRBV5-1 to TRBJ2-7, with TRBD1 matching over 9 bases. Trimming at V came to 4 bases and at J to 5 bases, leaving 10 bases not matched to a gene. Germline V gives CDR1 SGHRS, CDR2 YFSETQ. The CDR3 is 15 amino acids. The CDR3 region has the DNA TGCGCCAGCAGCCCCACCGGGACAGGGAACCACGAGCAGTACTTC. It yields the protein CASSPTGTGNHEQYF.

This rearrangement joins TRBV2 to TRBJ1-4; 8 nucleotides match TRBD1. The germline gives CDR1 SNHLY, CDR2 FYNNEI. There are 14 residues in the CDR3. J gave up 1 base and V 6 bases, and 1 base lay outside the gene matches. CDR3 coding DNA: TGTGCCAGCAGAGGACAGGGAACTAATGAAAAACTGTTTTTT. It specifies CASRGQGTNEKLFF.

This clone was recorded only once. The CDR3 sequence is CASSPGTGGGNTEAFF. CDR3 nucleotide sequence: TGCGCCAGCAGCCCCGGGACAGGGGGAGGGAACACTGAAGCTTTCTTT. V and J are TRBV5-1 and TRBJ1-1; TRBD1 matches at 11 bases. Germline lookup yields CDR1 SGHRS and CDR2 YFSETQ. This CDR3 comprises 16 residues. Losses at the gene ends were 4 bases for V and 1 base for J; bases not matched to a gene: 6.

The chain combines TRBV7-2 with TRBJ1-6; 8 bases are shared with TRBD1. Germline loops: CDR1 SGHTA, CDR2 FQGNSA. The CDR3 is 11 amino acids. V trimming: 3 bases; J trimming: 17 bases; junction bases outside the gene matches: 3. CDR3 nucleotides: TGTGCCAGCAGCTTTGGACAGGGCTTCCACTTT. This translates into CASSFGQGFHF.

The chain combines TRBV27 with TRBJ1-1, with 7 bases identical to TRBD1. The CDR3 has 15 residues. Germline lookup yields CDR1 MNHEY and CDR2 SMNVEV (reference sequence). The J segment lost 0 bases and the V segment lost 11 bases, leaving 12 bases of the junction unmatched. The CDR3 sequence is CASGTDITLNTEAFF. CDR3 nucleotides: TGTGCCTCAGGGACAGATATTACCCTGAACACTGAAGCTTTCTTT.

The chain recombines TRBV7-3 with TRBJ2-1; D possibly corresponds to TRBD2 (7 bases). Per germline, CDR1 SGHTA and CDR2 FQGTGA. Trimming shortened V by 3 bases and J by 8 bases, and 11 bases separated the two germline ends. This CDR3 spans 13 amino acids. The CDR3 here is CASSFRGGHEQFF. The CDR3 DNA follows: TGTGCCAGCAGCTTTCGCGGGGGCCATGAGCAGTTCTTC.

The chain carries TRBV29-1 and TRBJ1-3; D uncertain. The CDR3 has 14 residues. V was clipped by 2 bases and J by 0 bases, with 8 bases between them. CDR1 is SQVTM and CDR2 is ANQGSEA in the germline V gene. The CDR3 DNA sequence: TGCAGCGTTGAACCGGGAGGCTCTGGAAACACCATATATTTT. It yields the protein CSVEPGGSGNTIYF.

This rearrangement joins TRBV28 to TRBJ1-3; 8 nucleotides align to TRBD1. J gave up 3 bases and V 10 bases, and 8 bases lay outside the gene matches. Germline lookup yields CDR1 MDHEN and CDR2 SYDVKM. This CDR3 is built from 14 residues. The CDR3 nucleotides read TGTGCCACCATAGGACAGGGAGGTGGAAACACCATATATTTT. This sequence encodes CATIGQGGGNTIYF.

The rearrangement joins TRBV30 to TRBJ1-2; D is perhaps TRBD1 (6 bases). The germline CDR1 and CDR2 sequences are GTSNPN and SVGIG (reference sequence). This CDR3 comprises 18 residues. V lost 0 bases, J lost 3 bases, and 23 bases lay in between. CDR3 nucleotide sequence: TGTGCCTGGAGTGTCCCGCCGGGCTCAGGGGATTTTTACTATGGCTACACCTTC. Protein product: CAWSVPPGSGDFYYGYTF.

The rearrangement uses TRBV9 and TRBJ2-2; 10 bases map to TRBD2. Trimming at V came to 1 base and at J to 2 bases, leaving 2 bases not matched to a gene. The CDR3 runs to 16 residues. Germline V gene lookup returns CDR1 SGDLS and CDR2 YYNGEE. For the CDR3, the DNA is TGTGCCAGCAGCGTAACTAGCGGGGACAACACCGGGGAGCTGTTTTTT. It yields the protein CASSVTSGDNTGELFF.

This chain links TRBV5-1 with TRBJ1-4; 7 bases agree with TRBD1. J was trimmed by 3 bases and V by 3 bases; bases with no gene match: 5. The CDR3 consists of 15 residues. The germline V gene encodes CDR1 SGHRS and CDR2 YFSETQ. CDR3 residues: CASSSQGSANEKLFF. Here the CDR3 DNA reads TGCGCCAGCAGCTCACAGGGGTCTGCTAATGAAAAACTGTTTTTT.

This rearrangement joins TRBV18 to TRBJ1-1, with D unclear. This CDR3 is 12 amino acids long. Germline CDR1 reads KGHSH; CDR2 reads LQKENI. V shed 3 bases and J shed 8 bases, with 10 bases lying between them. CDR3 in DNA: TGTGCCAGCTCACCGAGGGCAGAAGAAGCTTTCTTT. Translated, it gives CASSPRAEEAFF.

V usage is TRBV2 and J usage is TRBJ2-1, with 12 bases matching TRBD2. V lost 6 bases to trimming and J lost 4 bases; unmatched junction nucleotides: 4. Germline values: CDR1 SNHLY, CDR2 FYNNEI. CDR3 length equals 15 residues. Here the CDR3 reads CASRLTSGGYNEQFF. The CDR3 nucleotides are TGTGCCAGCAGACTTACTAGCGGGGGGTACAATGAGCAGTTCTTC.